The 13 T cell receptor beta chains listed next were all sequenced from one sample in a study of identical twins. TCRdb processed the 5' RACE reads anew with MiXCR; each CDR3 protein has one entry. The sample holds roughly 540,000 distinct CDR3 sequences; under 25% are singletons and the top ten take 0.75% to 0.95%. These data also featured in a second study, about T cells expressing NK-cell markers.

Sequenced sample: CD4+ T cells sorted from blood. These receptors were collected from a woman in her late teens or twenties in good health.

This clonotype turned up a few times. The V and J genes are TRBV5-1 and TRBJ2-5, with a possible D match to TRBD1 (5 bases). The germline V gene encodes CDR1 SGHRS and CDR2 YFSETQ. The CDR3 sequence is 15 residues long. V was trimmed by 0 bases and J by 5 bases, leaving 14 bases between them. The CDR3, as DNA: TGCGCCAGCAGCTTGGGGCAGGGCCGGAAGGAGACCCAGTACTTC. This encodes CASSLGQGRKETQYF.

V and J are TRBV27 and TRBJ1-3; 7 bases fit TRBD1. Losses at the gene ends were 3 bases for V and 3 bases for J; bases not matched to a gene: 5. CDR3 length: 15 amino acids. Germline CDR1 and CDR2: MNHEY and SMNVEV (reference sequence). CDR3 amino acids: CASSLTGNLGNTIYF. The CDR3 DNA reads as TGTGCCAGCAGTTTGACAGGGAACCTTGGAAACACCATATATTTT.

This clonotype has only a few counts. The genes are TRBV30 and TRBJ1-1; 9 bases agree with TRBD1. The CDR3 sequence is 14 residues long. The germline gives CDR1 GTSNPN, CDR2 SVGIG (reference sequence). CDR3 region: CAAFRDRVNTEAFF. The CDR3 nucleotides are TGTGCGGCTTTTCGGGACAGGGTCAACACTGAAGCTTTCTTT.

The chain is built from TRBV12-5 and TRBJ2-3, with 13 bases matching TRBD2. Per the germline V gene, CDR1 is LGHNT and CDR2 is FRNRAP. J gave up 5 bases and V 0 bases, and 8 bases lay outside the gene matches. CDR3 length: 18 residues. This chain's CDR3 is CASGLVRRTSGGGDTQYF. The CDR3 region has the DNA TGTGCTAGTGGTTTGGTCCGCCGAACTAGCGGGGGGGGAGATACGCAGTATTTT.

This clonotype was seen more than once but under ten times. The J gene is TRBJ2-7, the V gene TRBV6-1; TRBD2 matches 8 bases. The CDR3 loop spans 15 amino acids. Germline CDR1 and CDR2: MNHNS and SASEGT. V shed 4 bases and J 2 bases; nucleotides not matched to a gene: 7. CDR3 DNA: TGTGCCAGCAGTGTATTTAGCGGGGCCGCCTACGAGCAGTACTTC. It is translated as CASSVFSGAAYEQYF.

Many counts were recorded for this clonotype. This chain joins TRBV7-2 and TRBJ1-1; maybe TRBD1 (5 bases). The CDR3 sequence is 15 residues long. Trimming took off 1 base at V and 0 bases at J, with 9 bases between the two ends. Germline V gene lookup returns CDR1 SGHTA and CDR2 FQGNSA. CDR3 DNA sequence: TGTGCCAGCAGCTTAGGGTCAGGGATGAACACTGAAGCTTTCTTT. It specifies CASSLGSGMNTEAFF. The full variable domain, rest sourced from reference TRBV7-2 and TRBJ1-1, is GAGVSQSPSNKVTEKGKDVELRCDPISGHTALYWYRQSLGQGLEFLIYFQGNSAPDKSGLPSDRFSAERTGGSVSTLTIQRTQQEDSAVYLCASSLGSGMNTEAFFGQGTRLTVV.

J is TRBJ1-2 and V is TRBV11-2; D is undetermined. CDR1 is SGHAT, CDR2 FQNNGV, per germline. V lost 2 bases, J lost 8 bases, and 12 bases lay in between. The CDR3 extends over 13 amino acids. The CDR3 reads CASSLMESKGYTF. The CDR3 DNA follows: TGTGCCAGCAGCTTAATGGAGAGCAAGGGCTACACCTTC.

This clonotype was counted only a few times. The V and J genes are TRBV10-1 and TRBJ1-1; D is perhaps TRBD1 (6 bases). Germline loops: CDR1 WNHNN, CDR2 SYGVQD (reference sequence). The CDR3 runs to 12 residues. The ends were cut back, 8 bases at V and 8 bases at J, with 15 bases in the middle. The CDR3 region is CASQGTTLEAFF. The DNA of the CDR3 is TGCGCCAGCCAGGGGACGACCTTAGAAGCTTTCTTT.

The chain couples TRBV20-1 to TRBJ2-1; 10 bases match TRBD2. V dropped 4 bases and J dropped 7; count of bases not matched to a gene: 7. Germline values: CDR1 DFQATT, CDR2 SNEGSKA (reference sequence). This CDR3 has 14 residues. The CDR3 bases are TGCAGTGCTACTGTTAGCGGGGGGTCGAATGAGCAGTTCTTC. This codes for CSATVSGGSNEQFF.

The CDR3 sequence is CASRVVGAEAFF. DNA of the CDR3: TGCGCCAGCAGAGTTGTCGGGGCTGAAGCTTTCTTT. J is TRBJ1-1 and V is TRBV5-1; D gene uncertain. V was cut by 5 bases and J by 6 bases, with 11 bases left in between. In germline, CDR1 is SGHRS, CDR2 YFSETQ. The CDR3 consists of 12 residues.

The chain carries TRBV20-1 and TRBJ2-3; the match to TRBD2 covers 11 bases. CDR3 length: 17 residues. Germline trimming cut 3 bases from V and 2 bases from J; bases unmatched to any gene: 10. Germline values: CDR1 DFQATT, CDR2 SNEGSKA (reference sequence). This CDR3 is CSASYRLAGGFTDTQYF. The CDR3 bases are TGCAGTGCTAGTTACCGGCTAGCGGGAGGTTTCACAGATACGCAGTATTTT.

The rearrangement uses TRBV20-1 and TRBJ2-7; D gene unclear. Germline CDR1 DFQATT, CDR2 SNEGSKA (reference sequence). The CDR3 sequence is 13 residues long. V was clipped by 2 bases and J by 3 bases, with 11 bases between them. CDR3 in DNA: TGCAGTGCTAGACAGTTCCCCCTCTACGAGCAGTACTTC. It specifies CSARQFPLYEQYF.

The rearrangement joins TRBV7-7 to TRBJ2-5; D may be TRBD1 (6 bases). In germline, CDR1 is SSHAT, CDR2 FNYEAQ (reference sequence). CDR3 size: 13 residues. V was shortened by 5 bases and J by 6 bases, with 13 bases between the two germline ends. The CDR3: CASSPGQLKTQYF. The CDR3 DNA follows: TGTGCCAGCAGCCCTGGACAGTTGAAGACCCAGTACTTC.